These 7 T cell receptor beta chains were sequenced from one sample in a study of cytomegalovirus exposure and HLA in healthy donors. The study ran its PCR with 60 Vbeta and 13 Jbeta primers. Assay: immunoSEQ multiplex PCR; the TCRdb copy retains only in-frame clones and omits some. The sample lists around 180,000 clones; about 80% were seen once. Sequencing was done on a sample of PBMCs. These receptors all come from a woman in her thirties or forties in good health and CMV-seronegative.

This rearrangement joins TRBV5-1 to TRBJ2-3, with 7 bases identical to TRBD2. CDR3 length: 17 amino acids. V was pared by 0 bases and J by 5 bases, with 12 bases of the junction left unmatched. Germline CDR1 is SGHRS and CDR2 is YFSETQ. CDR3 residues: CASSLDPGLTGRDTQYF. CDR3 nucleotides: TGCGCCAGCAGCTTGGACCCGGGACTAACGGGGAGAGATACGCAGTATTTT.

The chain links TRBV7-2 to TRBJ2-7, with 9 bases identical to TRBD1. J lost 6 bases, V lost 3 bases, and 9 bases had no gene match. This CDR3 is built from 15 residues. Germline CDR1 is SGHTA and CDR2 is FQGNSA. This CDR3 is CASSLGQGTFSEQYF. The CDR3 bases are TGTGCCAGCAGCTTGGGACAGGGAACCTTTAGCGAGCAGTACTTC.

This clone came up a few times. CDR3 amino acids: CASSTENYGYTF. The CDR3 region has the DNA TGTGCCAGCAGCACAGAGAACTATGGCTACACCTTC. The chain carries TRBV7-2 and TRBJ1-2; D remains unclear. The CDR3 has 12 amino acids. Germline V gives CDR1 SGHTA, CDR2 FQGNSA. The ends were cut back, 5 bases at V and 2 bases at J, with 6 bases in the middle.

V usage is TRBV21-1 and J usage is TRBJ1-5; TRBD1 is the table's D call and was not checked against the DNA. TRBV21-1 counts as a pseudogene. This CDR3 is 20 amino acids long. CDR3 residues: CASSLPFGTGDIYSNQPQHF. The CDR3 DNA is TGTGCCAGCAGCCTTCCCTTCGGGACAGGGGACATCTATAGCAATCAGCCCCAGCATTTT.

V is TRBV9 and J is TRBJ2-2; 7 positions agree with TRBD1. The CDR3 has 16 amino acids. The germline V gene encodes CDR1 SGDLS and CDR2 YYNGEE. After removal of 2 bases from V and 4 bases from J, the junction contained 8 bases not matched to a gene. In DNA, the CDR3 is TGTGCCAGCAGCGTCGGTACAGGGGCATCCACCGGGGAGCTGTTTTTT. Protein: CASSVGTGASTGELFF.

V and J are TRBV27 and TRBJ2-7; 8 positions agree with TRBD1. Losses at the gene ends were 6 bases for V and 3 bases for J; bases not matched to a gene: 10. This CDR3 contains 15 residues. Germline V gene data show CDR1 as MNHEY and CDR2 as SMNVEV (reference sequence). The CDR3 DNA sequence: TGTGCCAGCAGGCTCACCGCCGGGACAGGCTACGAGCAGTACTTC. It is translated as CASRLTAGTGYEQYF.

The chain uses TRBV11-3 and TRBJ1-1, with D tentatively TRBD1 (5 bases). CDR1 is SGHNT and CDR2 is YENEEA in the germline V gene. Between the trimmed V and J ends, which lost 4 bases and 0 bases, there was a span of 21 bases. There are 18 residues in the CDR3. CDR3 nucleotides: TGTGCCAGCAGCTGGTACGGCGGGGCAGTAACTATGAACACTGAAGCTTTCTTT. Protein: CASSWYGGAVTMNTEAFF.